These 3 T cell receptor beta chains came from one sample sequenced in a study of T cell responses to AZD1222 COVID-19 vaccine. The method was immunoSEQ multiplex PCR; TCRdb's version includes in-frame clones alone and lacks a portion of them. The sample has about 96,000 clones, roughly nine tenths seen once. This material consisted of peripheral blood, taken on day 0 of AZD1222 vaccination. These receptors were collected from an adult in good health.

J is TRBJ2-1 and V is TRBV7-2; D may be TRBD2 (5 bases). V was clipped by 7 bases and J by 7 bases, with 11 bases between them. The CDR3 covers 12 residues. The germline V gene has CDR1 SGHTA and CDR2 FQGNSA. The DNA for the CDR3 is TGTGCCAGCACTCGGGATGCTAATGAGCAGTTCTTC. Protein product: CASTRDANEQFF.

This clone appeared a few times. V usage is TRBV4-3 and J usage is TRBJ2-7; a possible D gene is TRBD1 (6 bases). The germline CDR1 and CDR2 sequences are LGHNA and YSLEER. This CDR3 has 15 amino acids. Trimming stripped 4 bases from V and 2 bases from J, with 15 bases between. DNA of the CDR3: TGCGCCAGCAGCCCCTCCCACAGGGACCCCTACGAGCAGTACTTC. It specifies CASSPSHRDPYEQYF.

V gene TRBV6-2 or TRBV6-3 combines with J gene TRBJ1-4, with a tentative D call TRBD1 (5 bases). Germline lookup yields CDR1 MNHEY and CDR2 SVGEGT. Trimming cost V 5 bases and J 5 bases, with 12 bases left between them. This CDR3 region has 14 residues. Here the CDR3 DNA reads TGTGCCAGCAGTACCGGAGGGGTAAATGAAAAACTGTTTTTT. It translates to CASSTGGVNEKLFF.